This entry concerns a single T cell receptor beta chain. Its cognate antigen is unknown. CDR1 and CDR2 from the germline V gene are MNHEY and SMNVEV (reference sequence). V lost 3 bases to trimming and J lost 4 bases; unmatched junction nucleotides: 10. CDR3 length: 17 amino acids. Sequenced by immunoSEQ multiplex PCR; TCRdb stores in-frame clones only, minus some. Of under 150,000 clones in the sample, around 90% are singletons; the top ten hold more than 5.5%. The sample originates from a study of T cell responses to AZD1222 COVID-19 vaccine. Study results and caveats: Baseline serology detected seropositivity in only six AZD1222 recipients. Every sample of the repertoires postdated the peak T cell response. Two doses of AZD1222 preceded a rise in Spike-specific TCR breadth and depth. As reported, nearly half of all spike-specific TCRs target variant regions that are unmutated.

The sample in question was peripheral blood, obtained on day 0 of AZD1222 vaccination. The chain links TRBV27 to TRBJ2-3, with 10 bases fitting TRBD2. This sequence originates from an adult in good health. The CDR3 loop is CASSFLLAGIVADTQYF. The CDR3 DNA reads TGTGCCAGCAGTTTCCTACTAGCGGGAATTGTAGCAGATACGCAGTATTTT.